This T cell receptor beta chain derives from a study of blood T cells in healthy people across ages. Study-level results: Any changes in expanded clonotypes were possibly confounded, as donor CMV status remained unknown.

Primed by a sample-barcoded 5' primer and a J-beta primer mix, a second PCR proceeded for about 6 to 12 cycles. One entry per CDR3 protein results from TCRdb running MiXCR on the 5' RACE reads. In the table there are 1 million to 1.2 million distinct CDR3 sequences, more than 30% of which are singletons. A note on this clonotype: Its antigen is as yet unknown.

This CDR3 is built from 16 residues. V lost 6 bases and J lost 6, with 23 bases in between. Germline V gene sequence: CDR1 SEHNR, CDR2 FQNEAQ (reference sequence). Sequencing used blood. The sequence derives from a man between 18 and 29 years old in good health. This rearrangement joins TRBV7-9 to TRBJ1-2; D possibly corresponds to TRBD1 (6 bases). The CDR3 reads CASRFKGRARGDGYTF. The CDR3 coding sequence is TGTGCCAGCAGATTCAAGGGCCGGGCCAGGGGTGATGGCTACACCTTC. Looking up the rest from reference TRBV7-9 and TRBJ1-2 gives the full variable domain: DTGVSQNPRHKITKRGQNVTFRCDPISEHNRLYWYRQTLGQGPEFLTYFQNEAQLEKSRLLSDRFSAERPKGSFSTLEIQRTEQGDSAMYLCASRFKGRARGDGYTFGSGTRLTVV.